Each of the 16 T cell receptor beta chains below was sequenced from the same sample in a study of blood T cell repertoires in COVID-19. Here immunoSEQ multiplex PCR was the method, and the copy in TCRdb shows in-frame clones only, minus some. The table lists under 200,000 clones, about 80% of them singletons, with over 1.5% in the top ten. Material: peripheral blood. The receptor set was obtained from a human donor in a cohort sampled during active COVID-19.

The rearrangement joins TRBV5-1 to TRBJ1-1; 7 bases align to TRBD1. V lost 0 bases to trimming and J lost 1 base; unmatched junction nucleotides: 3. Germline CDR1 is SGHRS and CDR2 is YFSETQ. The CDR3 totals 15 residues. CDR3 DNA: TGCGCCAGCAGCTTGGGACAGGGATGGAACACTGAAGCTTTCTTT. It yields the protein CASSLGQGWNTEAFF.

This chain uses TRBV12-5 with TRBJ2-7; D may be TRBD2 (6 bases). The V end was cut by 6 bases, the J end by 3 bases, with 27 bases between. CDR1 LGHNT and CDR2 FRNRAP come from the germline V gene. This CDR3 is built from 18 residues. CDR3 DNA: TGTGCTAGTGGCCCCTCCATTATCCCTAGGGAGGCGTACTACGAGCAGTACTTC. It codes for CASGPSIIPREAYYEQYF.

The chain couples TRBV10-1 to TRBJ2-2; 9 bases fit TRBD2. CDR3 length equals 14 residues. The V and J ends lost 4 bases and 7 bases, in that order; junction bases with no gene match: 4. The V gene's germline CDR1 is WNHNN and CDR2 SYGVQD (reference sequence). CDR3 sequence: CASSVGTSIGELFF. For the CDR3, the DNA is TGCGCCAGCAGTGTCGGGACTAGCATCGGGGAGCTGTTTTTT.

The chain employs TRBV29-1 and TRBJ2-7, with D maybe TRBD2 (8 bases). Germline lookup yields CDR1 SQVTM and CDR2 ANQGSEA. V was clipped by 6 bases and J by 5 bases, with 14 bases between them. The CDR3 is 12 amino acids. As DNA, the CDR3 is TGCAGCGTGCCGGGAGGGGGCCACGAGCAGTACTTC. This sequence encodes CSVPGGGHEQYF.

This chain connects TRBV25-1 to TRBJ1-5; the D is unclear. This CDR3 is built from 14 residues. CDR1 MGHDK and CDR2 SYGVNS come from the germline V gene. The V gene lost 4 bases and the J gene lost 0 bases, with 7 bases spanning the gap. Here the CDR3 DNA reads TGTGCCAGCAGTGCAGCGTATAGCAATCAGCCCCAGCATTTT. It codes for CASSAAYSNQPQHF.

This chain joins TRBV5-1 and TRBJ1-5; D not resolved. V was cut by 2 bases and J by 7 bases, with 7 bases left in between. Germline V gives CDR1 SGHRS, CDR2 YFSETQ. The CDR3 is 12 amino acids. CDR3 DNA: TGCGCCAGCAGCTTTAGCGGACAGCCCCAGCATTTT. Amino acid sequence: CASSFSGQPQHF.

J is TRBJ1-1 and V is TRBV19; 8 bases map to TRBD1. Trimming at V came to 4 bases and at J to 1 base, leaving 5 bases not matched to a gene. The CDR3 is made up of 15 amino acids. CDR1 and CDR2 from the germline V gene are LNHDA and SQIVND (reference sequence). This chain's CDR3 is CASSTRQGRNTEAFF. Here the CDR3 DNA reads TGTGCCAGTAGTACGAGACAGGGGCGGAACACTGAAGCTTTCTTT.

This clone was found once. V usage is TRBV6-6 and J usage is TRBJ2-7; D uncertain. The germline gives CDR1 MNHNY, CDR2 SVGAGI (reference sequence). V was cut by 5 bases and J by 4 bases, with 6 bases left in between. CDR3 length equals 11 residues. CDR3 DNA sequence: TGTGCCAGCAGTGCACAATACGAGCAGTACTTC. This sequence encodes CASSAQYEQYF.

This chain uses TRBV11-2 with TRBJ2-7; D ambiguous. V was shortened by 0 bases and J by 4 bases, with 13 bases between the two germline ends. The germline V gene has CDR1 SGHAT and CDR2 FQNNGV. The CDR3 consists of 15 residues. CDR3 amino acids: CASSLEGGSPYEQYF. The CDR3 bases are TGTGCCAGCAGCTTAGAAGGCGGTTCCCCTTACGAGCAGTACTTC.

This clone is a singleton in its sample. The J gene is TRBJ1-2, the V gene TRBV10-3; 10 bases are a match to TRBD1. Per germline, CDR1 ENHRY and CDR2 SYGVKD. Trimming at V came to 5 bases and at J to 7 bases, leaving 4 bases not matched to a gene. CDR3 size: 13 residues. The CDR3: CAISKGQGFGYTF. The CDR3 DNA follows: TGTGCCATCAGTAAGGGACAGGGGTTTGGCTACACCTTC.

The CDR3 bases are TGTGCCAGCAGGGACAGAGGGGACGAGCAGTACTTC. Translation gives CASRDRGDEQYF. This chain joins TRBV2 and TRBJ2-7; a possible D gene is TRBD1 (6 bases). The CDR3 totals 12 residues. The ends were cut back, 6 bases at V and 5 bases at J, with 11 bases in the middle. Germline V gene data show CDR1 as SNHLY and CDR2 as FYNNEI.

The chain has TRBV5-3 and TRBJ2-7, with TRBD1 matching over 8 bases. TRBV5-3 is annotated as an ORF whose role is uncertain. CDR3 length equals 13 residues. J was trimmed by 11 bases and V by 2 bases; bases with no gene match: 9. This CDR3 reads CARSFTRTGLEYF. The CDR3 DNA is TGTGCCAGAAGCTTCACACGGACAGGGCTGGAGTACTTC.

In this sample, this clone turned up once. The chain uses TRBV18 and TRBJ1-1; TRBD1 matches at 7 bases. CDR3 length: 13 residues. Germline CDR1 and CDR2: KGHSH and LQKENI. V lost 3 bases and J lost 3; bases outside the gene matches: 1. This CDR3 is CASSPDRDTEAFF. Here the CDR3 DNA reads TGTGCCAGCTCACCTGACAGGGACACTGAAGCTTTCTTT.

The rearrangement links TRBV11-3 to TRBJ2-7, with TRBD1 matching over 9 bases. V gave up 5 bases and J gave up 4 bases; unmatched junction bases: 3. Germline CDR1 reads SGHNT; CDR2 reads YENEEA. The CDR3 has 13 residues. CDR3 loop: CASSAGTGYEQYF. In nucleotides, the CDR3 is TGTGCCAGCAGCGCCGGGACAGGGTACGAGCAGTACTTC.

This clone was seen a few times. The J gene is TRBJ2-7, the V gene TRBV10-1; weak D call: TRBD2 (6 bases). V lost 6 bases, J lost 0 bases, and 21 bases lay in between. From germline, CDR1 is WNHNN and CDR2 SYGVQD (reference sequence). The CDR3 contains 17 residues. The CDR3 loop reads CASSHLNISGPSYEQYF. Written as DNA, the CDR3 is TGCGCCAGCAGCCATCTAAATATTAGCGGTCCCTCCTACGAGCAGTACTTC.

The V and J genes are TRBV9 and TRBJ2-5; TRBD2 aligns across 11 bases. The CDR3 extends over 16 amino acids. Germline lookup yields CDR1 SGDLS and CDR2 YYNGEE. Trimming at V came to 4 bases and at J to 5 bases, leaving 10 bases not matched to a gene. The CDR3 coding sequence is TGTGCCAGCAGCCCGATAAGTAGCGGGGGGGCGGAGACCCAGTACTTC. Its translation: CASSPISSGGAETQYF. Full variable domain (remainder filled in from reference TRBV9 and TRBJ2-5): DSGVTQTPKHLITATGQRVTLRCSPRSGDLSVYWYQQSLDQGLQFLIQYYNGEERAKGNILERFSAQQFPDLHSELNLSSLELGDSALYFCASSPISSGGAETQYFGPGTRLLVL.